This T cell receptor (beta chain) emerged from a study of a mutant IDH1 vaccine in newly diagnosed glioma. TCRdb's table, derived via immunoSEQ multiplex PCR, lists solely in-frame clones and lacks some. The profile shows roughly 38,000 clones, about nine tenths of them singletons. Time point here: baseline, week 1 (first vaccination visit). Treatment given: pre-vaccination baseline after standard-of-care therapy. With 1 base removed from V and 0 bases from J, the gap between germline ends came to 13 bases. This CDR3 is built from 17 residues. Germline V gene sequence: CDR1 LNHNV, CDR2 YYDKDF (reference sequence).

The TCR comes from a man aged 18-30 years with glioma. The rearrangement joins TRBV15 to TRBJ1-5; D ambiguous. The material sequenced was PBMCs, taken from a glioma patient treated with radiotherapy, temozolomide or both. CDR3 sequence: CATSRGRRSYSNQPQHF. The CDR3 bases are TGTGCCACCAGCAGAGGGAGGAGATCTTATAGCAATCAGCCCCAGCATTTT. Filled out from reference TRBV15 and TRBJ1-5, the complete variable domain reads DAMVIQNPRYQVTQFGKPVTLSCSQTLNHNVMYWYQQKSSQAPKLLFHYYDKDFNNEADTPDNFQSRRPNTSFCFLDIRSPGLGDTAMYLCATSRGRRSYSNQPQHFGDGTRLSIL.